Only a few counts were recorded for the clone carrying this TCR beta chain. What it binds is not known. The data stem from a study of shared clonotypes between healthy human individuals. Positively selected for CCR7, the CD45RO-negative cells used as naive CD8 cells excluded terminally differentiated effector memory CD45RA+ cells. All the donors were Caucasian adults who lived in Nashville, Tennessee. Broader study findings: Investigators expected sequencing depth to affect clonotype sharing among donors. When naive CD4 clonotypes were compared across several donors, roughly 4.9% were shared.

This table comes from immunoSEQ multiplex PCR, and its TCRdb copy is limited to in-frame clones, with some not included. The sample comprises some 2,100,000 clones, roughly 91% of which are singletons, and 1.5% to 2% rests with the top ten. The receptor was derived from a man aged 18 to 29 in good health. Some clones in this sample may be carry-over from other donors' samples. Material for sequencing was naive CD8+ T cells from PBMCs.

The chain's CDR3 is CAARNRNGQPQHF. The CDR3 DNA reads TGTGCCGCCAGGAACAGGAACGGTCAGCCCCAGCATTTT. This rearrangement joins TRBV6-1 to TRBJ1-5; D may be TRBD1 (5 bases). CDR1 MNHNS and CDR2 SASEGT come from the germline V gene. The ends were cut back, 11 bases at V and 6 bases at J, with 17 bases in the middle. The length of the CDR3 is 13 residues.